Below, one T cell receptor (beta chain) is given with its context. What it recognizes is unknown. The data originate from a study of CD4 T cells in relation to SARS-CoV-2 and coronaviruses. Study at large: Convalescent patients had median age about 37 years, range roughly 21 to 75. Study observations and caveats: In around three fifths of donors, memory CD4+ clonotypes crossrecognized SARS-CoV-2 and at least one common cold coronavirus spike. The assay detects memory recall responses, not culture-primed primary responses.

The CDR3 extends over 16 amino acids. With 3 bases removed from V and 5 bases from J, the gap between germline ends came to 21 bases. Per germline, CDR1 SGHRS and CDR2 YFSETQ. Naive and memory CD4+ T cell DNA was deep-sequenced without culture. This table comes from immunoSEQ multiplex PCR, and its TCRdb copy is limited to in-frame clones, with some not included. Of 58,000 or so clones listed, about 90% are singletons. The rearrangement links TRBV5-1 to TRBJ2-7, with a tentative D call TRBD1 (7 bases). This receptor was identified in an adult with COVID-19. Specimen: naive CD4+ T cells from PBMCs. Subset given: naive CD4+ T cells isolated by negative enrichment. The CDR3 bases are TGCGCCAGCAGCTCACTCCCATGGAGGGGGCAACACGAGCAGTACTTC. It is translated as CASSSLPWRGQHEQYF.